This T cell receptor beta chain came from a study of OX40 agonist ivuxolimab in advanced cancers. About the research overall: Across the patients, intravenous ivuxolimab was delivered every 2 weeks at 0.01 to 10 mg/kg. Participants could have had prior anti-PD-1, anti-PD-L1 or anti-CTLA-4 therapy, and less than 45% had some.

The germline CDR1 and CDR2 sequences are KGHSH and LQKENI. The CDR3 totals 12 residues. J gave up 15 bases and V 6 bases, and 11 bases lay outside the gene matches. As for this clone: Its matching antigen is unknown.

Only in-frame clones appear in the TCRdb table, and some are missing; sequencing was by immunoSEQ multiplex PCR. The data contain roughly 72,000 clones, 89% of them seen just once; the ten biggest clones take up about an eighth. Study results and limitations: Both blood CD4+ and CD8+ T cells showed clonal growth by week 6 at 0.1 to 3.0 mg/kg.

Autoimmune disease history or systemic immunosuppression was exclusionary. The rearrangement uses TRBV18 and TRBJ1-5; 7 positions agree with TRBD1. The receptor was derived from an adult with an advanced solid tumor such as melanoma, head and neck, liver or kidney cancer. This specimen was CD4+ or CD8+ T cells sorted from blood, taken in a trial of the OX40 agonist ivuxolimab. The CDR3 coding sequence is TGTGCCAGCTCTACCAGGGAGGGGGCCCCGCATTTT. This gives the protein CASSTREGAPHF.